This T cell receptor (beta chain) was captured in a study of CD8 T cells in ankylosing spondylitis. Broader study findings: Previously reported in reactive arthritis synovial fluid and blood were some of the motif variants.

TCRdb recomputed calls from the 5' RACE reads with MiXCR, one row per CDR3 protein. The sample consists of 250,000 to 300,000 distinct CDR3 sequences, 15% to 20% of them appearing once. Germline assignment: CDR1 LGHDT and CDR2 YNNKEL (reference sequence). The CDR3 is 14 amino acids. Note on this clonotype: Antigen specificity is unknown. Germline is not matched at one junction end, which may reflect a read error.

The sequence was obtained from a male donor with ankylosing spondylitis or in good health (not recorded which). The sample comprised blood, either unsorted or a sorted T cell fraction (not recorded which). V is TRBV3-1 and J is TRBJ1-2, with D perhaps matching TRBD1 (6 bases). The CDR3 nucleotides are TGTGCCAGCAGTCAAGAGTGGACAGACGGTGGCTACACCTTC. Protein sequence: CASSQEWTDGGYTF.